This entry lists 26 T cell receptor beta chains sequenced from one sample in a study of shared clonotypes between healthy human individuals. Using immunoSEQ multiplex PCR, the repertoire was profiled, and TCRdb retains in-frame clones only, with some absent. The table has tens of thousands of clones, 62% seen once. Sequenced sample: memory CD8+ T cells sorted from blood. As to subset: CD45RO+ cells pooled with CCR7-negative TemRA cells. The receptors were gathered from a man between 25 and 39 years old in good health.

This clone has more than one count but fewer than ten. This chain connects TRBV7-8 to TRBJ2-3; 10 bases are shared with TRBD2. The CDR3 contains 16 residues. Trimming at V came to 5 bases and at J to 0 bases, leaving 5 bases not matched to a gene. The germline V gene has CDR1 SGHVS and CDR2 FQNEAQ. This CDR3 is CASSPVAGGSTDTQYF. CDR3 DNA: TGTGCCAGCAGCCCAGTAGCGGGAGGTAGCACAGATACGCAGTATTTT.

The rearrangement links TRBV6-1 to TRBJ1-2, with a tentative D call TRBD1 (6 bases). Germline CDR1 MNHNS, CDR2 SASEGT. With 4 bases removed from V and 2 bases from J, the gap between germline ends came to 8 bases. This CDR3 has 13 amino acids. The CDR3 DNA sequence: TGTGCCAGCAGTGGGACAGAGAACTATGGCTACACCTTC. Its protein is CASSGTENYGYTF.

This clone was seen a handful of times. Distinct nucleotide sequences in the sample also encode this CDR3. This rearrangement joins TRBV19 to TRBJ1-1, with D possibly matching TRBD1 (6 bases). Per the germline V gene, CDR1 is LNHDA and CDR2 is SQIVND (reference sequence). The CDR3 sequence is 14 residues long. Between the trimmed V and J ends, which lost 3 bases and 4 bases, there was a span of 12 bases. The CDR3 protein is CASSIQGLGTEAFF. The CDR3 DNA follows: TGTGCCAGTAGTATCCAGGGGCTTGGCACTGAAGCTTTCTTT.

The chain joins TRBV30 to TRBJ1-1; D is ambiguous. The CDR3 has 13 amino acids. V shed 2 bases and J shed 4 bases, with 11 bases lying between them. From germline, CDR1 is GTSNPN and CDR2 SVGIG (reference sequence). The CDR3 DNA is TGTGCCTGGAGTTCTCCTTGGGGCACTGAAGCTTTCTTT. Translation gives CAWSSPWGTEAFF.

This clone was seen just once. This chain joins TRBV13 and TRBJ2-7; 8 nucleotides agree with TRBD2. Per germline, CDR1 PRHDT and CDR2 FYEKMQ (reference sequence). The trim removed 5 bases at V and 2 bases at J, leaving 17 bases unmatched. CDR3 length equals 18 residues. The CDR3 sequence is CASSPWGARSGGTYEQYF. The CDR3 region has the DNA TGTGCCAGCAGCCCATGGGGGGCGAGAAGCGGGGGAACCTACGAGCAGTACTTC.

V usage is TRBV2 and J usage is TRBJ2-7; 9 bases agree with TRBD2. CDR3 size: 14 residues. V lost 5 bases and J lost 3; bases outside the gene matches: 5. In germline, CDR1 is SNHLY, CDR2 FYNNEI. The CDR3 is CASSMVAGDYEQYF. CDR3 sequence (DNA): TGTGCCAGCAGTATGGTAGCGGGAGACTACGAGCAGTACTTC.

There are a few counts of this clone. The rearrangement uses TRBV5-1 and TRBJ2-3; D call uncertain. There are 14 residues in the CDR3. Germline assignment: CDR1 SGHRS and CDR2 YFSETQ. The V gene lost 0 bases and the J gene lost 2 bases, with 7 bases spanning the gap. The CDR3 reads CASSLGQLTDTQYF. Written as DNA, the CDR3 is TGCGCCAGCAGCTTGGGACAACTCACAGATACGCAGTATTTT.

The chain combines TRBV18 with TRBJ1-3, with unresolved D. The length of the CDR3 is 13 residues. V was cut by 5 bases and J by 2 bases, with 7 bases left in between. Per the germline V gene, CDR1 is KGHSH and CDR2 is LQKENI. The CDR3 DNA reads as TGTGCCAGCTCAAGGGAGACTGGAAACACCATATATTTT. The encoded protein is CASSRETGNTIYF.

CDR3: CASSVRVGAGILDEQYF. CDR3 nucleotide sequence: TGTGCCAGCAGCGTCCGAGTTGGGGCCGGGATCTTGGACGAGCAGTACTTC. J is TRBJ2-7 and V is TRBV7-6; perhaps D is TRBD1 or TRBD2 (5 bases each). Trimming left V 5 bases short and J 5 bases short, with 25 bases between. Germline assignment: CDR1 SGHVS and CDR2 FNYEAQ. This CDR3 region has 17 residues.

The rearrangement uses TRBV5-1 and TRBJ2-4; no clear D gene. The germline V and J ends were trimmed by 4 bases and 0 bases, with 14 bases remaining between them. This CDR3 has 16 residues. CDR1 and CDR2 (germline): SGHRS, YFSETQ. CDR3 sequence: CASSVIAGEAKNIQYF. In nucleotides, the CDR3 is TGCGCCAGCAGCGTTATAGCAGGCGAAGCCAAAAACATTCAGTACTTC.

V gene TRBV19 combines with J gene TRBJ2-2; D is unresolved. This CDR3 is 15 amino acids long. V was pared by 7 bases and J by 1 base, with 13 bases between. The germline gives CDR1 LNHDA, CDR2 SQIVND (reference sequence). CDR3 nucleotide sequence: TGTGCCAGTATTGGAGTACCCCAGAACACCGGGGAGCTGTTTTTT. Translation gives CASIGVPQNTGELFF.

The rearrangement uses TRBV6-6 and TRBJ2-7, with 10 nucleotides matching TRBD2. V lost 8 bases to trimming and J lost 2 bases; unmatched junction nucleotides: 9. The CDR3 runs to 15 residues. CDR1 is MNHNY and CDR2 is SVGAGI in the germline V gene (reference sequence). CDR3 sequence (DNA): TGTGCCAGCGGGCTAGCGGGAGTGGCCCCCTACGAGCAGTACTTC. It yields the protein CASGLAGVAPYEQYF.

Points on this clone: Other DNA sequences in this sample translate to the same CDR3. This rearrangement joins TRBV6-4 to TRBJ2-3; possible D gene TRBD2, 6 bases. Germline lookup yields CDR1 MRHNA and CDR2 SNTAGT. With 3 bases removed from V and 1 base from J, the gap between germline ends came to 11 bases. The length of the CDR3 is 15 residues. The CDR3 nucleotides read TGTGCCAGCAGTGATAGGGCTAGCGGCACAGATACGCAGTATTTT. Translation: CASSDRASGTDTQYF.

This clone was recorded a few times. The V gene is TRBV30, the J gene TRBJ1-1; the D gene is possibly TRBD1 (5 bases). This CDR3 has 16 amino acids. The V end was cut by 1 base, the J end by 6 bases, with 21 bases between. Germline V lookup: CDR1 GTSNPN, CDR2 SVGIG (reference sequence). DNA for the CDR3: TGTGCCTGGAGTGACCGGGGGAAACCCTCGAGCGCTGAAGCTTTCTTT. Its translation is CAWSDRGKPSSAEAFF.

V usage is TRBV19 and J usage is TRBJ1-2; TRBD1 matches 8 bases. Unmatched junction bases numbered 8, after V lost 6 bases and J lost 8 bases. Germline CDR1 and CDR2: LNHDA and SQIVND (reference sequence). The CDR3 length is 13 residues. The CDR3 DNA reads TGTGCCAGTAGCTTTGGACAGGGAGACGGCTACACCTTC. Translating gives CASSFGQGDGYTF. Drawing the rest from reference TRBV19 and TRBJ1-2, the complete variable domain is DGGITQSPKYLFRKEGQNVTLSCEQNLNHDAMYWYRQDPGQGLRLIYYSQIVNDFQKGDIAEGYSVSREKKESFPLTVTSAQKNPTAFYLCASSFGQGDGYTFGSGTRLTVV.

V gene TRBV6-1 combines with J gene TRBJ2-6, with a tentative D call TRBD2 (5 bases). The CDR3 covers 17 residues. Trimming pared 2 bases from V and 5 bases from J, leaving 16 bases between. CDR1 and CDR2 (germline): MNHNS, SASEGT. This CDR3 is CASSEQDSGIWANVLTF. The CDR3 DNA follows: TGTGCCAGCAGTGAACAAGACTCGGGGATCTGGGCCAACGTCCTGACTTTC.

The chain links TRBV9 to TRBJ2-1; no definite D call. From germline, CDR1 is SGDLS and CDR2 YYNGEE. This CDR3 has 12 residues. V was pared by 2 bases and J by 12 bases, with 12 bases between. The CDR3 bases are TGTGCCAGCAGCGTTCAGAGCAATCGGCAGTTCTTC. Its translation is CASSVQSNRQFF. Filled out from reference TRBV9 and TRBJ2-1, the complete variable domain reads DSGVTQTPKHLITATGQRVTLRCSPRSGDLSVYWYQQSLDQGLQFLIQYYNGEERAKGNILERFSAQQFPDLHSELNLSSLELGDSALYFCASSVQSNRQFFGPGTRLTVL.

A single count supports this clone. J is TRBJ2-5 and V is TRBV29-1; 7 nucleotides align to TRBD2. The CDR3 totals 13 residues. V was pared by 7 bases and J by 5 bases, with 10 bases of the junction left unmatched. Germline CDR1 SQVTM, CDR2 ANQGSEA. The DNA for the CDR3 is TGCAGCGGAACCGGGACTACCGTGGAGACCCAGTACTTC. Amino acids: CSGTGTTVETQYF. Full variable domain (outside the CDR3, taken from reference TRBV29-1 and TRBJ2-5): SAVISQKPSRDICQRGTSLTIQCQVDSQVTMMFWYRQQPGQSLTLIATANQGSEATYESGFVIDKFPISRPNLTFSTLTVSNMSPEDSSIYLCSGTGTTVETQYFGPGTRLLVL.

This clone was seen a single time. The CDR3 nucleotides are TGTGCCAGCAGTGAAGCTAGCGGGAGGGGCACAGATACGCAGTATTTT. It is translated as CASSEASGRGTDTQYF. The chain combines TRBV6-1 with TRBJ2-3; 11 nucleotides match TRBD2. The CDR3 covers 16 residues. Germline V lookup: CDR1 MNHNS, CDR2 SASEGT. The V segment lost 0 bases and the J segment 1 base; nucleotides outside the gene matches: 0.

This chain joins TRBV10-3 and TRBJ2-2, with TRBD2 matching over 11 bases. CDR1 and CDR2 from the germline V gene are ENHRY and SYGVKD. The junction had 10 bases not matched to a gene; V was cut back by 9 bases and J by 7 bases. CDR3 length: 15 amino acids. CDR3 bases: TGTGCCATACCCCGGACTAGCGGGTGGAACGGGGAGCTGTTTTTT. This encodes CAIPRTSGWNGELFF.

On this clone itself: One end of the junction is discordant with germline, which a read error may explain. The chain joins TRBV7-9 to TRBJ2-7; 7 bases are shared with TRBD1. This CDR3 has 12 residues. In germline, CDR1 is SEHNR, CDR2 FQNEAQ (reference sequence). DNA of the CDR3: TGCGCCAGCAGACAGGGTCTCCGCGAGCAGTACTTC. It translates to CASRQGLREQYF.

This rearrangement joins TRBV7-9 to TRBJ1-1; D gene uncertain. This CDR3 is 13 amino acids long. Trimming shortened V by 6 bases and J by 1 base, and 9 bases separated the two germline ends. CDR1 SEHNR and CDR2 FQNEAQ come from the germline V gene (reference sequence). The CDR3 is CASRFRANTEAFF. CDR3 coding DNA: TGTGCCAGCAGGTTCCGGGCGAACACTGAAGCTTTCTTT.

This clone was counted at least ten times. V usage is TRBV10-3 and J usage is TRBJ2-7; 11 nucleotides line up with TRBD2. Per germline, CDR1 ENHRY and CDR2 SYGVKD. CDR3 length equals 14 residues. Unmatched junction bases numbered 8, after V lost 10 bases and J lost 3 bases. The CDR3 protein is CATLTGTSGYEQYF. The DNA of the CDR3 is TGTGCCACCCTTACCGGGACTAGCGGCTACGAGCAGTACTTC.

This clone was picked up many times. Other nucleotide sequences from this sample produce the same CDR3. This rearrangement joins TRBV28 to TRBJ2-1, with 7 nucleotides matching TRBD2. The germline V gene encodes CDR1 MDHEN and CDR2 SYDVKM. The CDR3 spans 15 residues. The trim removed 3 bases at V and 0 bases at J, leaving 2 bases unmatched. The DNA for the CDR3 is TGTGCCAGCAGTTTCGGGGGGAGCTCCTACAATGAGCAGTTCTTC. Translation gives CASSFGGSSYNEQFF.

This clone has a handful of counts. The chain is built from TRBV18 and TRBJ2-2; no definite D call. Germline V gene sequence: CDR1 KGHSH, CDR2 LQKENI. V lost 7 bases and J 1 base, leaving 7 bases between the germline ends. The CDR3 is 13 residues long. The CDR3 DNA reads as TGTGCCAGCTTCCCCGGGAACACCGGGGAGCTGTTTTTT. It yields the protein CASFPGNTGELFF.

The rearrangement uses TRBV11-3 and TRBJ2-1, with no clear D. V lost 5 bases and J lost 3, with 14 bases in between. From germline, CDR1 is SGHNT and CDR2 YENEEA. The CDR3 sequence is 15 residues long. CDR3 nucleotides: TGTGCCAGCAGCCCTAATGGTGCAGTCTACAATGAGCAGTTCTTC. Its translation: CASSPNGAVYNEQFF.